Below, 17 T cell receptor beta chains from the same sample are listed, as sequenced in a study of T-cell reconstitution after alpha-beta-depleted transplantation in children. Unique molecular identifiers were built into the TCRbeta library. TCRdb re-called the PCR reads through MiXCR, storing one row per CDR3 protein. The sample lists hundreds of thousands of distinct CDR3 sequences, about 10% occurring once. Sequencing was performed on PBMCs from the stem cell graft donor, taken from the stem cell graft. Source of these receptors: a human donor who donated a stem cell graft to a child with acute myeloid leukemia.

The CDR3 nucleotides are TGTGCCGGCGGGCTAGCGGGAGCAGCCGAGCAGTACTTC. This gives the protein CAGGLAGAAEQYF. This rearrangement joins TRBV2 to TRBJ2-7, with 10 bases fitting TRBD2. J was trimmed by 6 bases and V by 11 bases; bases with no gene match: 10. CDR3 length equals 13 residues. Germline lookup yields CDR1 SNHLY and CDR2 FYNNEI. Full variable domain (remainder filled in from reference TRBV2 and TRBJ2-7): EPEVTQTPSHQVTQMGQEVILRCVPISNHLYFYWYRQILGQKVEFLVSFYNNEISEKSEIFDDQFSVERPDGSNFTLKIRSTKLEDSAMYFCAGGLAGAAEQYFGPGTRLTVT.

This clonotype came up many times. The chain is built from TRBV5-1 and TRBJ2-3; 10 bases agree with TRBD2. This CDR3 is built from 15 residues. Unmatched junction bases numbered 9, after V lost 7 bases and J lost 4 bases. Germline lookup yields CDR1 SGHRS and CDR2 YFSETQ. Here the CDR3 reads CASSQLAGRSDTQYF. As DNA, the CDR3 is TGCGCCAGCTCCCAACTAGCGGGAAGATCAGATACGCAGTATTTT. Looking up the rest from reference TRBV5-1 and TRBJ2-3 gives the full variable domain: KAGVTQTPRYLIKTRGQQVTLSCSPISGHRSVSWYQQTPGQGLQFLFEYFSETQRNKGNFPGRFSGRQFSNSRSEMNVSTLELGDSALYLCASSQLAGRSDTQYFGPGTRLTVL.

This clonotype was seen a few times. The chain combines TRBV24-1 with TRBJ2-5, with a tentative D call TRBD2 (5 bases). Trimming shortened V by 9 bases and J by 5 bases, and 15 bases separated the two germline ends. The CDR3 is 13 residues long. Germline V lookup: CDR1 KGHDR, CDR2 SFDVKD. The CDR3 DNA reads TGTGCCACCTCCGCAGGACTCTCTGAGACCCAGTACTTC. It encodes CATSAGLSETQYF.

In this sample, this clonotype turned up a few times. The gene calls are TRBV24-1 and TRBJ1-5; D is unclear. V was trimmed by 7 bases and J by 8 bases, leaving 14 bases between them. CDR3 length equals 13 residues. Looked up from germline, CDR1 is KGHDR and CDR2 is SFDVKD. The CDR3 region has the DNA TGTGCCACCAGCTCAAAACTATGGGAGCCCCAGCATTTT. Its translation is CATSSKLWEPQHF.

The chain links TRBV5-1 to TRBJ2-2, with 12 bases fitting TRBD2. The CDR3 spans 17 residues. The V segment lost 2 bases and the J segment 2 bases; nucleotides outside the gene matches: 4. Looked up from germline, CDR1 is SGHRS and CDR2 is YFSETQ. The CDR3 DNA sequence: TGCGCCAGCAGCTTTTCGGGACTAGCGGGTAACACCGGGGAGCTGTTTTTT. It encodes CASSFSGLAGNTGELFF.

CDR3 bases: TGTGCCAGCAGCGTAGGGGGCCACCAAGAGACCCAGTACTTC. This gives the protein CASSVGGHQETQYF. The rearrangement joins TRBV9 to TRBJ2-5; D possibly corresponds to TRBD1 (5 bases). The length of the CDR3 is 14 residues. CDR1 and CDR2 (germline): SGDLS, YYNGEE. Trimming left V 0 bases short and J 0 bases short, with 6 bases between.

Many counts were recorded for this clonotype. Its ends do not fully match the called genes, so a read error is possible. The chain joins TRBV5-1 to TRBJ2-1; D is undetermined. The germline CDR1 and CDR2 sequences are SGHRS and YFSETQ. This CDR3 has 12 residues. The CDR3: CASSLRNNEQFF. The CDR3 DNA is TGTGCCAGCAGCTTAAGAAACAATGAGCAGTTCTTC.

This chain links TRBV20-1 with TRBJ2-2, with 7 bases matching TRBD1. V lost 5 bases, J lost 3 bases, and 9 bases stayed unmatched. The CDR3 is 15 amino acids. From germline, CDR1 is DFQATT and CDR2 SNEGSKA (reference sequence). The CDR3 region is CSALDSQGHTGELFF. CDR3 DNA: TGCAGTGCTTTGGACTCACAGGGGCACACCGGGGAGCTGTTTTTT.

This clonotype was seen ten or more times. The chain has TRBV29-1 and TRBJ2-1, with TRBD2 as a possible D gene (6 bases). V dropped 7 bases and J dropped 9 bases, with 16 bases sitting between them. Germline V gene sequence: CDR1 SQVTM, CDR2 ANQGSEA. The CDR3 covers 12 residues. The CDR3 DNA sequence: TGCAGCGACGCCGGGGGTCCGAGTGAGCAGTTCTTC. This encodes CSDAGGPSEQFF.

In this sample, this clonotype turned up a few times. The rearrangement joins TRBV29-1 to TRBJ2-1; D is uncertain. CDR3 length equals 11 residues. Trimming pared 1 base from V and 8 bases from J, leaving 6 bases between. The germline gives CDR1 SQVTM, CDR2 ANQGSEA. CDR3 in DNA: TGCAGCGTTGAAGTGGGCGATGAGCAGTTCTTC. Protein: CSVEVGDEQFF.

This clonotype was counted many times. The chain recombines TRBV6-2 or TRBV6-3 with TRBJ2-6, with 8 bases identical to TRBD2. The CDR3 has 17 amino acids. Germline V gene lookup returns CDR1 MNHEY and CDR2 SVGEGT. After removal of 7 bases from V and 2 bases from J, the junction contained 10 bases not matched to a gene. The CDR3 region is CASKPAGVSAGANVLTF. The DNA of the CDR3 is TGTGCCAGCAAACCAGCGGGAGTTAGTGCTGGGGCCAACGTCCTGACTTTC.

There are a few counts of this clonotype. The chain employs TRBV20-1 and TRBJ2-3, with TRBD2 matching 11 bases. The CDR3 is made up of 14 amino acids. Germline CDR1 reads DFQATT; CDR2 reads SNEGSKA (reference sequence). The ends lost 6 bases at V and 5 bases at J; junction bases unmatched: 7. The CDR3, as DNA: TGCAGTGCCTTACTAGCGGGAGTATTAGATACGCAGTATTTT. This gives the protein CSALLAGVLDTQYF.

In this sample, this clonotype turned up many times. The chain joins TRBV7-2 to TRBJ2-7; D uncertain. CDR3 length: 15 residues. Trimming took 8 bases from V and 2 from J, leaving 19 bases between them. Germline CDR1 is SGHTA and CDR2 is FQGNSA. The CDR3 loop is CASGFPLGSTYEQYF. The CDR3 nucleotides are TGTGCCAGCGGGTTCCCCCTGGGGTCCACCTACGAGCAGTACTTC.

This CDR3 reads CASSLFLSYEQYF. The CDR3 coding sequence is TGTGCCAGCAGCTTATTCCTTTCCTACGAGCAGTACTTC. V is TRBV7-2 and J is TRBJ2-7, with D hard to call. The V end lost 2 bases, the J end lost 1 base, and 6 bases lay between the germline ends. The CDR3 is 13 residues long. From germline, CDR1 is SGHTA and CDR2 FQGNSA. The full variable domain, completed using reference TRBV7-2 and TRBJ2-7, is GAGVSQSPSNKVTEKGKDVELRCDPISGHTALYWYRQSLGQGLEFLIYFQGNSAPDKSGLPSDRFSAERTGGSVSTLTIQRTQQEDSAVYLCASSLFLSYEQYFGPGTRLTVT.

There are many counts of this clonotype. This rearrangement joins TRBV20-1 to TRBJ1-6; 9 bases map to TRBD1. V dropped 6 bases and J dropped 9; count of bases not matched to a gene: 6. The germline V gene has CDR1 DFQATT and CDR2 SNEGSKA (reference sequence). CDR3 size: 13 residues. CDR3 in amino acids: CSALAGQGSPLHF. DNA for the CDR3: TGCAGTGCCCTTGCGGGACAGGGTTCACCCCTCCACTTT.

The chain recombines TRBV6-2 or TRBV6-3 with TRBJ2-7; D uncertain. The CDR3 has 12 residues. Per germline, CDR1 MNHEY and CDR2 SVGEGT. Trimming left V 5 bases short and J 5 bases short, with 10 bases between. The CDR3 here is CASSQIGHEQYF. The CDR3 nucleotides are TGTGCCAGCAGTCAGATAGGCCACGAGCAGTACTTC.

This clonotype was detected a few times. V usage is TRBV29-1 and J usage is TRBJ2-2; 9 bases align to TRBD2. With 4 bases clipped from V and 0 bases from J, the junction kept 6 bases outside the gene matches. CDR1 and CDR2 (germline): SQVTM, ANQGSEA. CDR3 size: 16 residues. The CDR3 DNA follows: TGCAGCGTTGGGGTCCTAGCGGGGACGAACACCGGGGAGCTGTTTTTT. As protein: CSVGVLAGTNTGELFF.